The rows below give T cell receptor beta chains drawn from one sample of a study of cytomegalovirus exposure and HLA in healthy donors. Measured with immunoSEQ multiplex PCR; TCRdb has only the in-frame clones, and not every one. The sample includes about 170,000 clones, 73% seen only once; the top ten take under 7%. The sample comprised PBMCs. The receptors originated from a woman aged 18-29 years in good health and CMV-seropositive. Both conserved end residues are part of each CDR3. The D gene is left open where the match is weak. Where a row states a size, it is once, few, many or the class of an expanded clone; other rows omit it.

V gene,D gene,clone size,J gene,CDR3 protein,CDR3 DNA
TRBV5-1,TRBD2,-,TRBJ2-5,CASSFTVAGEETQYF,TGCGCCAGCAGCTTCACAGTAGCGGGGGAAGAGACCCAGTACTTC
TRBV19,-,-,TRBJ2-3,CASSPGGYTDTQYF,TGTGCCAGTAGTCCTGGGGGCTACACAGATACGCAGTATTTT
TRBV6-5,-,-,TRBJ1-1,CASSYQAMNTEAFF,TGTGCCAGCAGTTATCAGGCCATGAACACTGAAGCTTTCTTT
TRBV7-9,TRBD1,-,TRBJ1-5,CASSLDPGQGAQPQHF,TGTGCCAGCAGCTTAGACCCGGGACAGGGGGCTCAGCCCCAGCATTTT
TRBV13,TRBD2,few,TRBJ2-1,CASSPSSGGAGYEQFF,TGTGCCAGCAGCCCAAGTAGCGGGGGGGCCGGCTATGAGCAGTTCTTC
TRBV12-5,TRBD2,-,TRBJ2-7,CASGRGGAYEQYF,TGTGCTAGTGGTCGCGGGGGGGCCTACGAGCAGTACTTC
TRBV5-1,-,-,TRBJ1-1,CASSPDRGTEAFF,TGCGCCAGCAGCCCGGACAGAGGGACTGAAGCTTTCTTT
TRBV9,-,-,TRBJ1-2,CASSASGVGYGYTF,TGTGCCAGCAGCGCATCGGGGGTCGGCTATGGCTACACCTTC
TRBV21-1,-,-,TRBJ2-5,CATAGQGNPPGETQYF,TGTGCCACGGCGGGACAGGGTAACCCCCCAGGGGAGACCCAGTACTTC
TRBV6-6,TRBD2,-,TRBJ2-5,CAISPGTSTQTQYF,TGTGCCATCTCCCCAGGGACTAGCACGCAGACCCAGTACTTC
TRBV7-8,-,-,TRBJ1-5,CASSPLGQTNQPQHF,TGTGCCAGCTCCCCGCTTGGGCAGACCAATCAGCCCCAGCATTTT
TRBV7-2,-,-,TRBJ1-5,CASSPREGGLGNQPQHF,TGTGCCAGCAGCCCTCGAGAGGGGGGGCTTGGAAATCAGCCCCAGCATTTT
TRBV10-3,TRBD2,once,TRBJ2-5,CAISGYSGGVRETQYF,TGTGCCATCAGTGGGTATAGCGGGGGGGTTCGGGAGACCCAGTACTTC
TRBV29-1,TRBD1,-,TRBJ2-7,CSVAGTGLDYEQYF,TGCAGCGTTGCAGGGACAGGACTCGATTACGAGCAGTACTTC
TRBV11-1,-,-,TRBJ1-1,CASSVGRGTEAFF,TGTGCCAGCAGCGTCGGGCGGGGGACTGAAGCTTTCTTT
TRBV18,TRBD1,few,TRBJ1-1,CASSPRQDRVSEAFF,TGTGCCAGCTCACCACGTCAGGACAGGGTTTCTGAAGCTTTCTTT
TRBV4-3,-,few,TRBJ2-3,CASSQAQGTDTQYF,TGCGCCAGCAGCCAAGCGCAGGGGACAGATACGCAGTATTTT
TRBV25-1,-,-,TRBJ1-1,CASRGETRENCQAFF,TGTGCCAGCAGGGGAGAAACGAGGGAGAACTGCCAAGCTTTCTTT
TRBV10-3,-,-,TRBJ2-7,CAISEDRQPYEQYF,TGTGCCATCAGTGAGGATCGACAGCCCTACGAGCAGTACTTC
TRBV18,TRBD1,few,TRBJ1-1,CASSPDRANTEAFF,TGTGCCAGCTCACCTGACAGGGCGAACACTGAAGCTTTCTTT
TRBV10-3,TRBD1,-,TRBJ2-7,CAIRPGQGYEQYF,TGTGCCATCAGGCCAGGACAGGGCTACGAGCAGTACTTC
TRBV6-5,TRBD1,few,TRBJ1-2,CASSYSRTGGAGYTF,TGTGCCAGCAGTTACTCGAGGACAGGGGGCGCTGGCTACACCTTC
TRBV29-1,TRBD1,-,TRBJ2-7,CSARTGTGYEQYF,TGCAGCGCCAGAACCGGGACAGGCTACGAGCAGTACTTC
TRBV10-3,-,-,TRBJ2-6,CAISGSSGANVLTF,TGTGCCATCAGTGGGAGCTCTGGGGCCAACGTCCTGACTTTC
TRBV28,-,-,TRBJ1-1,CASSLGGGTEAFF,TGTGCCAGCAGCCTGGGGGGGGGCACTGAAGCTTTCTTT